This T cell receptor beta chain was obtained from a study of cytomegalovirus exposure and HLA in healthy donors. Study overall: The study placed 70% to 85% of its approximately 400 genotyped donors in the Caucasian-associated ancestry cluster.

The CDR3 has 14 residues. CDR1 is ENHRY, CDR2 SYGVKD, per germline. The trim removed 6 bases at V and 3 bases at J, leaving 4 bases unmatched. Researchers ran the PCR with 60 Vbeta and 13 Jbeta primers. The authors' processing: Later, an analysis found 75 million to 90 million unique TCR beta chains, and about 9.9 million of these were shared. Profiling relied on immunoSEQ multiplex PCR, and the TCRdb table lists in-frame clones only, not all of them. V, J and clone size are taken as reported in that table, and D and trimming were inferred from the DNA itself. The repertoire has about 160,000 clones, roughly four fifths of them found once; the top ten carry over 4%.

This TCR was recovered from a man between 50 and 59 years old in good health and CMV-seropositive. This sequence joins TRBV10-3 and TRBJ2-2; 7 bases agree with TRBD2. Material: PBMCs. DNA for the CDR3: TGTGCCATCAGAGCCAGCGGGGACACCGGGGAGCTGTTTTTT. Translated: CAIRASGDTGELFF.